This entry features one TCR beta chain sequence. Repertoires were generated with immunoSEQ multiplex PCR, while TCRdb's copy carries only in-frame clones and drops some. The sample records about 220,000 clones, over 60% being singletons. The CDR3 extends over 12 amino acids. With 5 bases removed from V and 12 bases from J, the gap between germline ends came to 16 bases. CDR1 is KGHSH, CDR2 LQKENI, per germline. This specimen belongs to a study of blood T cell repertoires in COVID-19. Across the whole study: COVID-19 samples, acute and convalescent, were from the United States, Italy and Spain.

The chain joins TRBV18 to TRBJ1-2; TRBD1 might be the D (5 bases). The sequence derives from a woman in her 70s with acute or convalescent COVID-19. The sequencing sample was made of peripheral blood. Here the CDR3 DNA reads TGTGCCAGCTCAGCGATTCAGGGTGAGAACACCTTC. Its translation: CASSAIQGENTF.